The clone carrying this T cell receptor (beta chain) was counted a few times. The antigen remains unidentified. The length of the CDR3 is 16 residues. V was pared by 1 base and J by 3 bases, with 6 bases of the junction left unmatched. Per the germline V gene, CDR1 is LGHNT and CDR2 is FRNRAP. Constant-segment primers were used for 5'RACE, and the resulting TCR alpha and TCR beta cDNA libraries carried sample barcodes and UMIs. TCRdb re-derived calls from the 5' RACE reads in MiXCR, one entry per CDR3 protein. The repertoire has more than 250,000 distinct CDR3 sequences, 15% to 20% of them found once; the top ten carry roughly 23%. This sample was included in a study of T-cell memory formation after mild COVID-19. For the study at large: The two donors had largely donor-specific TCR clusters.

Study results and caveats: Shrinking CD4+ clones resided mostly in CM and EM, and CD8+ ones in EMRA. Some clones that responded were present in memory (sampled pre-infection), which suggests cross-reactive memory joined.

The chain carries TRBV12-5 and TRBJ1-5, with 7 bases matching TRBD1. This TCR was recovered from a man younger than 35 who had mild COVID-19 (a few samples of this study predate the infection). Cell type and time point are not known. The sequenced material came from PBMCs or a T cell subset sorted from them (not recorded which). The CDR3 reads CASGLGPGTDNQPQHF. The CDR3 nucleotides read TGTGCTAGTGGTTTGGGTCCCGGGACAGACAATCAGCCCCAGCATTTT.